The 3 T cell receptor beta chains below come from one sample, sequenced in a study of blood T cell repertoires in COVID-19. Generated by immunoSEQ multiplex PCR, the TCRdb table keeps only in-frame clones and is missing some. The sample shows approximately 260,000 clones, around 90% of them seen only once. The specimen sequenced was peripheral blood. The receptor source for this set is a woman aged 65 to 85 with COVID-19, enrolled during active disease.

This chain connects TRBV19 to TRBJ1-1; D gene unclear. There are 15 residues in the CDR3. Germline assignment: CDR1 LNHDA and CDR2 SQIVND (reference sequence). Trimming stripped 0 bases from V and 1 base from J, with 9 bases between. The CDR3 DNA is TGTGCCAGTAGTATAGATAGCAGCCGGAACACTGAAGCTTTCTTT. Its protein product is CASSIDSSRNTEAFF.

The chain couples TRBV19 to TRBJ2-7, with no clear D. This CDR3 is built from 14 residues. CDR1 and CDR2 (germline): LNHDA, SQIVND (reference sequence). Trimming shortened V by 5 bases and J by 0 bases, and 11 bases separated the two germline ends. In DNA form, the CDR3 reads TGTGCCAGTAGTCTGACTTTAAGCTCCTACGAGCAGTACTTC. Amino acids: CASSLTLSSYEQYF.

The rearrangement links TRBV27 to TRBJ2-1; 13 positions match TRBD2. Germline V lookup: CDR1 MNHEY, CDR2 SMNVEV (reference sequence). V shed 5 bases and J 8 bases; nucleotides not matched to a gene: 9. This CDR3 comprises 16 residues. The CDR3 loop reads CASSHRLAGGGDEQFF. CDR3 in DNA: TGTGCCAGCAGTCACCGACTAGCGGGAGGCGGGGATGAGCAGTTCTTC.